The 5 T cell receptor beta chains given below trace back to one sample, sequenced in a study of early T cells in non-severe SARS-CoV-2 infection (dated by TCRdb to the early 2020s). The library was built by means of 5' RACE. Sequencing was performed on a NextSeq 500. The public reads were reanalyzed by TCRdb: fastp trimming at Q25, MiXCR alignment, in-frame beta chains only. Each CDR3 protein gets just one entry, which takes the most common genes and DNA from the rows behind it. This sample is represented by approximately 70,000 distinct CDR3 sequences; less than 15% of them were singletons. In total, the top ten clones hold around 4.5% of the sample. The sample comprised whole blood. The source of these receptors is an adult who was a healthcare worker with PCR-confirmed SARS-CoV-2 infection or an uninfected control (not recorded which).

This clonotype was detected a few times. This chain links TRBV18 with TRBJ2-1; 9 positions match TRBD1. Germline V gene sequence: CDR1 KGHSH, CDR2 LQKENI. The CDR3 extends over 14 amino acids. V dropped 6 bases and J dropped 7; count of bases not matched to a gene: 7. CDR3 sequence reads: CASSGQGTENEQFF. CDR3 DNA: TGTGCCAGCTCCGGACAGGGGACGGAGAATGAGCAGTTCTTC.

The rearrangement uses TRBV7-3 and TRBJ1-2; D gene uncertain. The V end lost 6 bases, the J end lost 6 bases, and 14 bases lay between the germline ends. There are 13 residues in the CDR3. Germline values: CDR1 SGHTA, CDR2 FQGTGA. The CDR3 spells CASSRKGLDGYTF. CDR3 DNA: TGTGCCAGCAGTAGAAAGGGATTGGATGGCTACACCTTC.

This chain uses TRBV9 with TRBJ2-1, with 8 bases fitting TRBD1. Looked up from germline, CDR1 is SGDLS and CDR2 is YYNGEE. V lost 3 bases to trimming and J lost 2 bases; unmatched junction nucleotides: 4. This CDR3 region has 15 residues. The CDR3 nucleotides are TGTGCCAGCAGCGCCGACAGGGGCGCCTACAATGAGCAGTTCTTC. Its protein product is CASSADRGAYNEQFF.

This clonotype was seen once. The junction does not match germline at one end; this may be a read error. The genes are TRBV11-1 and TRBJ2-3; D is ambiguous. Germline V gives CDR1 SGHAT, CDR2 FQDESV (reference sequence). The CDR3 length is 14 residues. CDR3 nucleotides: TGTGTCAGCAGCTTGTTTGCAGCCCCCGATACGCAGTATTTT. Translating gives CVSSLFAAPDTQYF.

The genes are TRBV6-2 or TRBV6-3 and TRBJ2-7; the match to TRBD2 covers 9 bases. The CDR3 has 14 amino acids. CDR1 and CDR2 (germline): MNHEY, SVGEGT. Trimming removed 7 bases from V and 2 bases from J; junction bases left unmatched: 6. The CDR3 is CASTRTSVTYEQYF. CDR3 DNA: TGTGCCAGCACCCGGACTAGCGTAACCTACGAGCAGTACTTC.